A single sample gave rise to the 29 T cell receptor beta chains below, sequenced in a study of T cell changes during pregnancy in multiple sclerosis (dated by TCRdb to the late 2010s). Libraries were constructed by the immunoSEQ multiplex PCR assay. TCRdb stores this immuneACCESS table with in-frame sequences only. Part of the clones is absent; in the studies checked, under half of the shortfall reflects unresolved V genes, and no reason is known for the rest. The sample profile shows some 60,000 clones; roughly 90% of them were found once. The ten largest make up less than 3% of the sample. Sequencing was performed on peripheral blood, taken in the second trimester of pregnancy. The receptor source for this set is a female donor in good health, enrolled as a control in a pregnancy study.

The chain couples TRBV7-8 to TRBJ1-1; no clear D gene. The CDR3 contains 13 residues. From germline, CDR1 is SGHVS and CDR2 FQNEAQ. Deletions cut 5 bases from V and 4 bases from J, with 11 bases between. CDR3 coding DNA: TGTGCCAGCAGCGAATACAGAAGCACTGAAGCTTTCTTT. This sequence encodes CASSEYRSTEAFF. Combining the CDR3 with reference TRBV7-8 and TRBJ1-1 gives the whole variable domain GAGVSQSPRYKVAKRGQDVALRCDPISGHVSLFWYQQALGQGPEFLTYFQNEAQLDKSGLPSDRFFAERPEGSVSTLKIQRTQQEDSAVYLCASSEYRSTEAFFGQGTRLTVV.

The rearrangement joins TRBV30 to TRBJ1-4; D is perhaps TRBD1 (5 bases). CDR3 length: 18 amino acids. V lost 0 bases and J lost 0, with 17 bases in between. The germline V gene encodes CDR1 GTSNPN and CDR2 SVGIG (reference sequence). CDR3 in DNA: TGTGCCTGGAGTGTACTTGGGGGGTACCCCACAACTAATGAAAAACTGTTTTTT. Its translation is CAWSVLGGYPTTNEKLFF.

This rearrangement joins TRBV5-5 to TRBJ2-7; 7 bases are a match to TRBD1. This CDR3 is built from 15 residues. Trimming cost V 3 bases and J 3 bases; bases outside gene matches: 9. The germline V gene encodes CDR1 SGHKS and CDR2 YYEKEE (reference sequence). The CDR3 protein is CASSSHRGGLYEQYF. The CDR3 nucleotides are TGTGCCAGCAGCTCCCACAGGGGCGGGCTCTACGAGCAGTACTTC.

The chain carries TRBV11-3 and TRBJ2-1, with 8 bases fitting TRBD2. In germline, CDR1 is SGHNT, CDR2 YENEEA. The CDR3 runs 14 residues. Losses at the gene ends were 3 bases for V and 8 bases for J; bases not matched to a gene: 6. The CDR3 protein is CASSFSGARDEQFF. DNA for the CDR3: TGTGCCAGCAGCTTTAGCGGGGCAAGGGATGAGCAGTTCTTC.

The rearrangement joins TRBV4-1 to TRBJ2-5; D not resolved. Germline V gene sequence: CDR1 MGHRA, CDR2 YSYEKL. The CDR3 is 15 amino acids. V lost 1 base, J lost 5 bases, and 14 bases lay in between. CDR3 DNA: TGCGCCAGCAGCCAAGTCCCCCGTGTGGAGGAGACCCAGTACTTC. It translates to CASSQVPRVEETQYF.

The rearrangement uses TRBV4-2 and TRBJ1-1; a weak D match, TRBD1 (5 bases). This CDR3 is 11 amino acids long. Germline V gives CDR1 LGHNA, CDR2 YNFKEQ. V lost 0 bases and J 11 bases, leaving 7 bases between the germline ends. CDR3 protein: CASSQDRVAFF. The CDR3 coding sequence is TGTGCCAGCAGCCAAGACAGGGTCGCTTTCTTT.

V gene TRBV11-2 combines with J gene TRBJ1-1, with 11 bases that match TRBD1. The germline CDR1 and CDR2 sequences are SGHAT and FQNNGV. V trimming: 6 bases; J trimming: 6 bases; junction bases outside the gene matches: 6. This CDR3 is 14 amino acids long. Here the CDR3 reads CASSFPGQGAEAFF. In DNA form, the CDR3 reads TGTGCCAGCAGTTTCCCGGGACAGGGGGCTGAAGCTTTCTTT.

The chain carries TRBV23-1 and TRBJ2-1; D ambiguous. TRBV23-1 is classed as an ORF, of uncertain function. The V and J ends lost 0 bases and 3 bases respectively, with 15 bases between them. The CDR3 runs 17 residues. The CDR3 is CASSQSPGGALYNEQFF. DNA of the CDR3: TGCGCCAGCAGTCAATCACCCGGTGGTGCCCTCTACAATGAGCAGTTCTTC.

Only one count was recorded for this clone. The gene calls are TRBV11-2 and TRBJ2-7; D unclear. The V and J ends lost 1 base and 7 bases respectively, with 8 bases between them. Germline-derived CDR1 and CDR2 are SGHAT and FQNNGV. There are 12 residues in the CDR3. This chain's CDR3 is CASSLVVREQYF. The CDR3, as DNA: TGTGCCAGCAGCTTAGTCGTTCGGGAGCAGTACTTC.

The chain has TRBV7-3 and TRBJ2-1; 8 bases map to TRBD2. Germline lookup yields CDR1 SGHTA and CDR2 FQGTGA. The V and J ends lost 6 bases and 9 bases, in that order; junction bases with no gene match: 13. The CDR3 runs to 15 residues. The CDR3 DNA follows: TGTGCCAGCAGTAAGACACTAGCCCGGGGGGGTGAGCAGTTCTTC. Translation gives CASSKTLARGGEQFF.

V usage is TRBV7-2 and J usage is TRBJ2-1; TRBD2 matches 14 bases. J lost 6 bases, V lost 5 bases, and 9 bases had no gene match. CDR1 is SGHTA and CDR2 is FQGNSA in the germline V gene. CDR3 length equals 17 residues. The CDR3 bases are TGTGCCAGCAGCCTGGGGGGGACTAGCGGGAGCGTCAATGAGCAGTTCTTC. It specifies CASSLGGTSGSVNEQFF.

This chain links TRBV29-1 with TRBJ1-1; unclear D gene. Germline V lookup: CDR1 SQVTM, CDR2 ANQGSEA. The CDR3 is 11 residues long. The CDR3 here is CTGTMNTEAFF. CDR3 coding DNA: TGCACTGGCACCATGAACACTGAAGCTTTCTTT.

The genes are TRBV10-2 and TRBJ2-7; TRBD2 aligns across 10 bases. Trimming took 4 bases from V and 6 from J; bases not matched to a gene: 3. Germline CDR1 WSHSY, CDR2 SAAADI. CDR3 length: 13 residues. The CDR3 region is CASSASGGSEQYF. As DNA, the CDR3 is TGCGCCAGCAGTGCTAGCGGGGGCAGCGAGCAGTACTTC.

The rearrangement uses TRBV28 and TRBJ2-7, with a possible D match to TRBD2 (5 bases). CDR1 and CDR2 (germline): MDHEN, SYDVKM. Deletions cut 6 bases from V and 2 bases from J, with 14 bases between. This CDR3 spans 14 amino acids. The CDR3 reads CASSFWSGTYEQYF. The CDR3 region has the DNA TGTGCCAGCAGCTTCTGGTCGGGGACCTACGAGCAGTACTTC.

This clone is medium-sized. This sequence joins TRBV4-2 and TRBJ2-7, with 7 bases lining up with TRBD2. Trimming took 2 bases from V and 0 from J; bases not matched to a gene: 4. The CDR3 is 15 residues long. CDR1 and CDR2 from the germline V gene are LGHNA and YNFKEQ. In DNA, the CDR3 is TGTGCCAGCAGCCAAAAAATAGCGGGCTCCTACGAGCAGTACTTC. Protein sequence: CASSQKIAGSYEQYF.

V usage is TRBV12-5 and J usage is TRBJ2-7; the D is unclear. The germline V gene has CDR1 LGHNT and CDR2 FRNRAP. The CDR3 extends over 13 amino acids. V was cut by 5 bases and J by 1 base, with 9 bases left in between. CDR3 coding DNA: TGTGCTAGTGGTACCTTCGGTTCCTACGAGCAGTACTTC. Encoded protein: CASGTFGSYEQYF.

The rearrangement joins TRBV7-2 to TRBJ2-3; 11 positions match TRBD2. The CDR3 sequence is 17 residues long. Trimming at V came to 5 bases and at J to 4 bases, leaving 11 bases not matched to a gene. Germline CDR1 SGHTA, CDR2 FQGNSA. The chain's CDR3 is CASSPPLLAGVSDTQYF. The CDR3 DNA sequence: TGTGCCAGCAGCCCCCCCTTACTAGCGGGGGTTTCAGATACGCAGTATTTT.

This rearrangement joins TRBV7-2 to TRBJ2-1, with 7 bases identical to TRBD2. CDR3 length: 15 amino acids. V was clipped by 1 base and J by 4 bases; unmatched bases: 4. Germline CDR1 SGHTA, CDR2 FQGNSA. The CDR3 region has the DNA TGTGCCAGCAGCTTAGGTCTAGCGGAGTACAATGAGCAGTTCTTC. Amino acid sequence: CASSLGLAEYNEQFF.

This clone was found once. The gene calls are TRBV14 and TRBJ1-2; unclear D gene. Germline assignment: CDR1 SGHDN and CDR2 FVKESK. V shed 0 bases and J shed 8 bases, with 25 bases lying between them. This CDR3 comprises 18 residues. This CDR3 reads CASSQDSGLLGGAKGYTF. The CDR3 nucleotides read TGTGCCAGCAGCCAAGATTCGGGTCTTTTAGGAGGCGCGAAAGGCTACACCTTC.

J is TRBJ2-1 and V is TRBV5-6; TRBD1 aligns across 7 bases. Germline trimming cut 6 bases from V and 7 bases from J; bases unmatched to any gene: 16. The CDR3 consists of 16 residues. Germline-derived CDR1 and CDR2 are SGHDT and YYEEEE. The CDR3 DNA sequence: TGTGCCAGCACCTTAGGACAGGCCCCAAAGTGGAATGAGCAGTTCTTC. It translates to CASTLGQAPKWNEQFF.

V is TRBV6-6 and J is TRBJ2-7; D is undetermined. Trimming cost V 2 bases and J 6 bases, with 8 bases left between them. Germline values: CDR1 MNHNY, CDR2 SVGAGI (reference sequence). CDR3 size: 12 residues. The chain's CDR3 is CASSYPGSEQYF. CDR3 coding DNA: TGTGCCAGCAGTTACCCCGGGTCCGAGCAGTACTTC.

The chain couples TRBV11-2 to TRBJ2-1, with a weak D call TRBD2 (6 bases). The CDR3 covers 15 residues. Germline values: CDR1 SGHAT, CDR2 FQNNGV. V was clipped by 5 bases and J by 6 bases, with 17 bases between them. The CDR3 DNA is TGTGCCAGCAGCCCGCGGTTGGCGGGACGCAATGAGCAGTTCTTC. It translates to CASSPRLAGRNEQFF.

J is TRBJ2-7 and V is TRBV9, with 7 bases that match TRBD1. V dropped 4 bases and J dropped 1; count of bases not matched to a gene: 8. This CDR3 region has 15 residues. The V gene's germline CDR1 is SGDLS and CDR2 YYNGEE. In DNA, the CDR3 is TGTGCCAGCAGCCAAACCCCGGGACAGTCCTACGAGCAGTACTTC. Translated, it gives CASSQTPGQSYEQYF.

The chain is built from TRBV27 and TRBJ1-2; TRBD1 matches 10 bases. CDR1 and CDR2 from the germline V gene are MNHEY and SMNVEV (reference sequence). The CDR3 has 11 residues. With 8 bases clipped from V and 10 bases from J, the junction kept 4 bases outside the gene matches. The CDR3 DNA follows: TGTGCCAGCCGTAGACAGGGGGCCTACACCTTC. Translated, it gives CASRRQGAYTF.

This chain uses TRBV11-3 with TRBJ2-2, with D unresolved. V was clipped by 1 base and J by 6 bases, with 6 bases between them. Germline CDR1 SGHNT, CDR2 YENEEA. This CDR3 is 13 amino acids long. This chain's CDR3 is CASSLALSGELFF. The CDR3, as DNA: TGTGCCAGCAGCTTAGCCCTATCCGGGGAGCTGTTTTTT.

The CDR3 loop is CAWNGVRTGEQYF. CDR3 bases: TGTGCCTGGAACGGTGTCCGAACGGGCGAGCAGTACTTC. V gene TRBV30 combines with J gene TRBJ2-7; D remains ambiguous. The germline gives CDR1 GTSNPN, CDR2 SVGIG (reference sequence). This CDR3 is 13 amino acids long. V was cut by 4 bases and J by 6 bases, with 16 bases left in between.

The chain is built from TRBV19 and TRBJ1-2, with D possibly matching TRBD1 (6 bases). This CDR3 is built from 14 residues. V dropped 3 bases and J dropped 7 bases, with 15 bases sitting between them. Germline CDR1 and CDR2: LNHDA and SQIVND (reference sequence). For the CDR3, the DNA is TGTGCCAGTAGTATGGTGGACAGAGTCGGTGGCTACACCTTC. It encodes CASSMVDRVGGYTF.

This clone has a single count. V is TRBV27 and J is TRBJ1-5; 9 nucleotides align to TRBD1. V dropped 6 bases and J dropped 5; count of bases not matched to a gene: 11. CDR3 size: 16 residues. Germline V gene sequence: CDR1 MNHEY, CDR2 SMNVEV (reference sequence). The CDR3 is CASSPGQGFSYQPQHF. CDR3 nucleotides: TGTGCCAGCAGCCCGGGACAGGGCTTTTCGTATCAGCCCCAGCATTTT.

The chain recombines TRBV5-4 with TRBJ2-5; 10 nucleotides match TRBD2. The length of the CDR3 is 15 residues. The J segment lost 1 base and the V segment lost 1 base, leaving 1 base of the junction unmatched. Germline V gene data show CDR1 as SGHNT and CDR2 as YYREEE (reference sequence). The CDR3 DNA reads TGTGCCAGCAGCTTGACTAGCGGGACCCAAGAGACCCAGTACTTC. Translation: CASSLTSGTQETQYF.